This T cell receptor (beta chain) was observed in a study of blood T cell repertoires in COVID-19. On the study more broadly: Sites in the United States, Italy and Spain provided acute and convalescent COVID-19 samples. PBMCs, B-cell-depleted T cells, or T cells provided the cDNA or gDNA that made up the material.

This clone showed up just once. The authors' processing: Reference gene primer amplification in the assay estimated nucleated cell counts. TCRdb keeps only in-frame clones here, not all; method: immunoSEQ multiplex PCR. The V and J calls and clone size are taken from that table; D and trimming were inferred from the DNA. The sample gives tens of thousands of clones, around 90% of which show up once; over 8% is in the top ten. This CDR3 is 15 amino acids long. Germline values: CDR1 MGHDK, CDR2 SYGVNS. J was trimmed by 1 base and V by 4 bases; bases with no gene match: 1. J is TRBJ2-3 and V is TRBV25-1; 11 nucleotides agree with TRBD2. The receptor was isolated from a woman of 80 years or more with active COVID-19. Material for sequencing was peripheral blood. CDR3: CASSGLAGRTDTQYF. In DNA form, the CDR3 reads TGTGCCAGCAGTGGACTAGCGGGGCGCACAGATACGCAGTATTTT. The variable domain in full, completed from reference TRBV25-1 and TRBJ2-3, reads EADIYQTPRYLVIGTGKKITLECSQTMGHDKMYWYQQDPGMELHLIHYSYGVNSTEKGDLSSESTVSRIRTEHFPLTLESARPSHTSQYLCASSGLAGRTDTQYFGPGTRLTVL.